One and the same sample provided the 30 T cell receptor beta chains below, sequenced in a study of blood T cell repertoires in COVID-19. Measured with immunoSEQ multiplex PCR; TCRdb has only the in-frame clones, and not every one. This sample has nearly 25,000 clones, with about 72% found just once. Sequencing was performed on peripheral blood. The source of these receptors is a woman of 80 years or more with acute or convalescent COVID-19.

This clone showed up just a few times. This chain joins TRBV6-5 and TRBJ2-7; a possible D gene is TRBD1 (6 bases). This CDR3 contains 12 residues. Trimming cost V 11 bases and J 3 bases, with 14 bases left between them. CDR1 is MNHEY, CDR2 SVGAGI, per germline. For the CDR3, the DNA is TGTGCCTCTCCGGGACAAGGCTACGAGCAGTACTTC. Its translation is CASPGQGYEQYF.

This clone was recorded only once. The chain carries TRBV5-4 and TRBJ1-2, with a tentative D call TRBD1 (5 bases). The V end lost 0 bases, the J end lost 2 bases, and 8 bases lay between the germline ends. This CDR3 is built from 14 residues. CDR1 and CDR2 (germline): SGHNT, YYREEE (reference sequence). CDR3 amino acids: CASSLVQDNYGYTF. The CDR3 DNA reads as TGTGCCAGCAGCTTGGTACAGGACAACTATGGCTACACCTTC.

V gene TRBV4-3 combines with J gene TRBJ2-1; maybe TRBD2 (6 bases). The CDR3 consists of 16 residues. Germline V lookup: CDR1 LGHNA, CDR2 YSLEER. Trimming removed 0 bases from V and 5 bases from J, with 14 bases in between. CDR3 DNA sequence: TGCGCCAGCAGCCAAGATGGGGGACTGGCTAACAATGAGCAGTTCTTC. Encoded protein: CASSQDGGLANNEQFF.

CDR3: CSVRVGGEKLFF. The CDR3 bases are TGCAGCGTGCGGGTGGGTGGCGAAAAACTGTTTTTT. V and J are TRBV29-1 and TRBJ1-4; D remains ambiguous. V was trimmed by 6 bases and J by 8 bases, leaving 13 bases between them. CDR1 is SQVTM and CDR2 is ANQGSEA in the germline V gene. The CDR3 has 12 amino acids. Combining the CDR3 with reference TRBV29-1 and TRBJ1-4 gives the whole variable domain SAVISQKPSRDICQRGTSLTIQCQVDSQVTMMFWYRQQPGQSLTLIATANQGSEATYESGFVIDKFPISRPNLTFSTLTVSNMSPEDSSIYLCSVRVGGEKLFFGSGTQLSVL.

This rearrangement joins TRBV4-1 to TRBJ1-4; possibly TRBD1 for D (5 bases). Germline CDR1 is MGHRA and CDR2 is YSYEKL. V shed 1 base and J shed 3 bases, with 18 bases lying between them. There are 18 residues in the CDR3. The CDR3 spells CASSQGYQGWVANEKLFF. CDR3 DNA: TGCGCCAGCAGCCAAGGATATCAGGGTTGGGTGGCTAATGAAAAACTGTTTTTT.

The CDR3 nucleotides read TGTGCCGCGCGACCGGGACAGGGGATCTATGGCTACACCTTC. Its protein product is CAARPGQGIYGYTF. The V call is TRBV27, the J call TRBJ1-2; 10 bases align to TRBD1. This CDR3 has 14 residues. Per germline, CDR1 MNHEY and CDR2 SMNVEV (reference sequence). V lost 11 bases to trimming and J lost 4 bases; unmatched junction nucleotides: 10.

This clone has only a few counts. The gene calls are TRBV2 and TRBJ1-2; 9 bases are shared with TRBD1. J lost 3 bases, V lost 1 base, and 6 bases had no gene match. Germline assignment: CDR1 SNHLY and CDR2 FYNNEI. CDR3 length equals 16 residues. Here the CDR3 DNA reads TGTGCCAGCAGTGAAGGGGGGGGACAGGGCCACTATGGCTACACCTTC. Encoded protein: CASSEGGGQGHYGYTF.

This chain joins TRBV19 and TRBJ1-1, with TRBD1 matching over 7 bases. The CDR3 is made up of 16 amino acids. Germline V CDR1 and CDR2: LNHDA, SQIVND (reference sequence). V lost 6 bases to trimming and J lost 2 bases; unmatched junction nucleotides: 12. The CDR3 reads CASRQGTEVLNTEAFF. In nucleotides, the CDR3 is TGTGCCAGTAGGCAAGGGACAGAAGTACTTAACACTGAAGCTTTCTTT.

This clone has more than one count but fewer than ten. This chain joins TRBV7-6 and TRBJ2-7; 8 positions agree with TRBD1. Germline V gives CDR1 SGHVS, CDR2 FNYEAQ. This CDR3 has 15 amino acids. Unmatched junction bases numbered 9, after V lost 2 bases and J lost 6 bases. The CDR3 loop reads CASSLISQGASEQYF. CDR3 nucleotides: TGTGCCAGCAGCTTAATCTCTCAGGGGGCAAGCGAGCAGTACTTC.

V gene TRBV5-4 combines with J gene TRBJ1-4; possibly TRBD1 for D (6 bases). Germline V lookup: CDR1 SGHNT, CDR2 YYREEE (reference sequence). The CDR3 spans 15 residues. CDR3 coding DNA: TGTCCCCTGGCCAAAGGGGGGGCCCTTAATGAAAAACTGTTTTTT. This translates into CPLAKGGALNEKLFF. Full variable domain (remainder filled in from reference TRBV5-4 and TRBJ1-4): ETGVTQSPTHLIKTRGQQVTLRCSSQSGHNTVSWYQQALGQGPQFIFQYYREEENGRGNFPPRFSGLQFPNYSSELNVNALELDDSALYLCPLAKGGALNEKLFFGSGTQLSVL.

As to this clone: Relative to the germline gene, one junction end is altered; a read error may explain this. The chain links TRBV7-7 to TRBJ2-5; D call uncertain. CDR1 SSHAT and CDR2 FNYEAQ come from the germline V gene (reference sequence). The CDR3 runs 13 residues. CDR3 bases: TGTGCTAGCAGCTCTACTCCGGGAGAGACCCAGTACTTC. This gives the protein CASSSTPGETQYF.

This chain joins TRBV7-2 and TRBJ1-3; 9 bases are a match to TRBD1. V shed 4 bases, J shed 7 bases, and the junction held 2 bases outside the gene matches. Germline CDR1 reads SGHTA; CDR2 reads FQGNSA. This CDR3 comprises 13 residues. In DNA form, the CDR3 reads TGTGCCAGCAGCTGGGGACAGGGTAACACCATATATTTT. This sequence encodes CASSWGQGNTIYF.

This sequence joins TRBV6-5 and TRBJ1-5; maybe TRBD1 (6 bases). Trimming stripped 5 bases from V and 7 bases from J, with 12 bases between. Germline assignment: CDR1 MNHEY and CDR2 SVGAGI. The CDR3 length is 13 residues. This chain's CDR3 is CASSQGFRQPQHF. In DNA form, the CDR3 reads TGTGCCAGCAGTCAGGGGTTCAGGCAGCCCCAGCATTTT.

This chain connects TRBV10-3 to TRBJ2-1; perhaps TRBD2 as D (6 bases). Looked up from germline, CDR1 is ENHRY and CDR2 is SYGVKD. The CDR3 loop spans 15 amino acids. V shed 2 bases and J shed 4 bases, with 12 bases lying between them. DNA of the CDR3: TGTGCCATCAGTGAGGGGGCGGGGAGTTACAATGAGCAGTTCTTC. Translation gives CAISEGAGSYNEQFF.

V gene TRBV5-1 combines with J gene TRBJ2-7, with D perhaps matching TRBD1 (6 bases). Germline CDR1 and CDR2: SGHRS and YFSETQ. V was trimmed by 2 bases and J by 8 bases, leaving 17 bases between them. This CDR3 contains 14 residues. CDR3 coding DNA: TGCGCCAGCAGCTTCGCGCAGGCAGGACAGCAGCAGTACTTC. Translated: CASSFAQAGQQQYF.

Regarding this clone: One end of the junction varies from germline; a read error may be responsible. The chain has TRBV7-7 and TRBJ2-7; TRBD1 agrees at 7 bases. The CDR3 length is 16 residues. CDR1 is SSHAT and CDR2 is FNYEAQ in the germline V gene (reference sequence). In nucleotides, the CDR3 is TGTGCTAGCAGCCCCCGGGGACAGTCCGACTCCTACGAGCAGTACTTC. It specifies CASSPRGQSDSYEQYF.

The chain recombines TRBV6-2 or TRBV6-3 with TRBJ2-7; D perhaps matches TRBD1 (5 bases). V was cut by 2 bases and J by 3 bases, with 14 bases left in between. CDR1 and CDR2 from the germline V gene are MNHEY and SVGEGT. The CDR3 sequence is 15 residues long. Here the CDR3 DNA reads TGTGCCAGCAGTTACCATGACAGCCCGGTCTACGAGCAGTACTTC. It encodes CASSYHDSPVYEQYF.

Comment on this clone: A junction end diverges from the germline sequence, so it may reflect a read error. The rearrangement links TRBV7-3 to TRBJ2-7; 10 bases are shared with TRBD2. The germline V gene has CDR1 SGHTA and CDR2 FQGTGA. The CDR3 length is 13 residues. In nucleotides, the CDR3 is TGTGCCAGCAGCTTAACTAGCGGGGGGACTATCACTTTC. The encoded protein is CASSLTSGGTITF.

Concerning this clone: One end of the junction varies from germline; a read error may be responsible. The same CDR3 arises from other DNA sequences in this sample as well. J is TRBJ2-1 and V is TRBV7-7, with TRBD2 matching 10 bases. The CDR3 runs to 14 residues. Germline V lookup: CDR1 SSHAT, CDR2 FNYEAQ (reference sequence). CDR3 in amino acids: CASSPLGLAFEQFF. The CDR3 bases are TGTGCTAGCAGCCCCCTGGGACTAGCGTTTGAGCAGTTCTTC.

This clone was counted a single time. The chain is built from TRBV7-8 and TRBJ2-7; 11 bases map to TRBD2. The V segment lost 5 bases and the J segment 7 bases; nucleotides outside the gene matches: 4. This CDR3 contains 13 residues. The germline V gene encodes CDR1 SGHVS and CDR2 FQNEAQ. The CDR3 coding sequence is TGTGCCAGCAGCCCAATAGCGGGAGGGGAGCAGTACTTC. Translated: CASSPIAGGEQYF.

CDR3 nucleotide sequence: TGTGCCAGCAGCTTGGAGGGGGTAGATGAGCAGTTCTTC. It is translated as CASSLEGVDEQFF. The chain joins TRBV5-4 to TRBJ2-1, with D perhaps matching TRBD1 (6 bases). Germline lookup yields CDR1 SGHNT and CDR2 YYREEE (reference sequence). V was clipped by 0 bases and J by 8 bases, with 9 bases between them. The CDR3 length is 13 residues.

The chain recombines TRBV5-6 with TRBJ2-7; 8 bases agree with TRBD1. Germline V gene lookup returns CDR1 SGHDT and CDR2 YYEEEE. The CDR3 sequence is 13 residues long. V lost 2 bases and J lost 6; bases outside the gene matches: 4. CDR3 protein: CASSFGQGREQYF. CDR3 nucleotide sequence: TGTGCCAGCAGCTTCGGACAGGGTCGCGAGCAGTACTTC.

This clone was found a few times. The chain joins TRBV7-9 to TRBJ1-4; no firm D call. The V end lost 5 bases, the J end lost 0 bases, and 7 bases lay between the germline ends. Per germline, CDR1 SEHNR and CDR2 FQNEAQ (reference sequence). CDR3 length: 14 residues. CDR3 in amino acids: CASSPTTTNEKLFF. DNA for the CDR3: TGTGCCAGCAGCCCAACTACAACTAATGAAAAACTGTTTTTT.

In its sample, this clone was seen once. The chain employs TRBV5-1 and TRBJ2-3; possible D gene TRBD1, 6 bases. Trimming stripped 4 bases from V and 0 bases from J, with 12 bases between. The CDR3 spans 15 residues. Germline CDR1 reads SGHRS; CDR2 reads YFSETQ. The CDR3 here is CASSETGISTDTQYF. CDR3 sequence (DNA): TGCGCCAGCAGCGAAACAGGGATAAGCACAGATACGCAGTATTTT.

The chain has TRBV7-2 and TRBJ2-2; 9 bases line up with TRBD2. This CDR3 has 17 amino acids. V was clipped by 4 bases and J by 5 bases; unmatched bases: 11. Germline V gene data show CDR1 as SGHTA and CDR2 as FQGNSA. The CDR3 DNA reads as TGTGCCAGCAGCTCCCGGAGTGGCGGGGGGGCAACCGGGGAGCTGTTTTTT. Its protein is CASSSRSGGGATGELFF.

This clone was seen only a few times. The chain recombines TRBV3-1 (or the pseudogene TRBV3-2) with TRBJ2-7; 7 nucleotides match TRBD2. The CDR3 length is 16 residues. Germline assignment: CDR1 LGHDT and CDR2 YNNKEL (reference sequence). Germline trimming cut 1 base from V and 4 bases from J; bases unmatched to any gene: 10. The CDR3 nucleotides are TGTGCCAGCAGCCAAGTGGGGGGAGGGCCCCCTTACGAGCAGTACTTC. As protein: CASSQVGGGPPYEQYF.

The chain combines TRBV3-1 (or the pseudogene TRBV3-2) with TRBJ1-4; D gene ambiguous. Per the germline V gene, CDR1 is LGHDT and CDR2 is YNNKEL (reference sequence). V lost 4 bases and J 6 bases, leaving 6 bases between the germline ends. CDR3 length: 12 amino acids. CDR3 in amino acids: CASSLGDEKLFF. For the CDR3, the DNA is TGTGCCAGCAGCCTCGGTGATGAAAAACTGTTTTTT.

This chain uses TRBV6-5 with TRBJ2-5, with D maybe TRBD1 (7 bases). The CDR3 has 15 amino acids. Per germline, CDR1 MNHEY and CDR2 SVGAGI. Between the trimmed V and J ends, which lost 7 bases and 5 bases, there was a span of 20 bases. The CDR3 loop is CASTLRGAGLETQYF. DNA of the CDR3: TGTGCCAGCACCCTCAGGGGGGCAGGGCTTGAGACCCAGTACTTC.

This chain links TRBV4-3 with TRBJ2-7, with 11 bases matching TRBD2. Trimming cost V 2 bases and J 6 bases; bases outside gene matches: 9. The germline V gene has CDR1 LGHNA and CDR2 YSLEER. The CDR3 is 16 amino acids. CDR3 residues: CASSQTLLAGGGEQYF. CDR3 DNA sequence: TGCGCCAGCAGCCAAACCCTCCTAGCGGGAGGTGGCGAGCAGTACTTC.

This clone was seen only a few times. V gene TRBV19 combines with J gene TRBJ1-2, with 10 bases matching TRBD1. The CDR3 is 13 amino acids. Per germline, CDR1 LNHDA and CDR2 SQIVND (reference sequence). Trimming at V came to 10 bases and at J to 1 base, leaving 3 bases not matched to a gene. The CDR3 region has the DNA TGTGCCACTAGGGACAGGGGTAACTATGGCTACACCTTC. Protein: CATRDRGNYGYTF.